This TCR beta chain was sequenced during a study of blood T cell repertoires in COVID-19. The CDR3 is 13 amino acids. Trimming cost V 4 bases and J 5 bases, with 9 bases left between them. The V gene's germline CDR1 is MNHEY and CDR2 SMNVEV (reference sequence). Sequencing was performed with immunoSEQ multiplex PCR; in TCRdb, only in-frame clones are kept and a portion is missing. The sample records a few hundred thousand clones, about 86% being singletons. A few counts support this clone. The sequence was collected from a woman aged 25-40 years who had recovered from COVID-19. Sequencing was carried out using peripheral blood. V usage is TRBV27 and J usage is TRBJ2-1, with D perhaps TRBD2 (6 bases). This CDR3 reads CASSYGSNNEQFF. The CDR3, as DNA: TGTGCCAGCAGTTACGGGAGTAACAATGAGCAGTTCTTC.